The 20 T cell receptor beta chains listed next were all sequenced from one sample in a study of T cell repertoires in cytomegalovirus infection. TCRdb reanalysed the reads using MiXCR and keeps one entry per CDR3 protein. The top ten clones hold approximately 8% of a sample with hundreds of thousands of distinct CDR3 sequences, 24% of them seen once. Sequenced: CD8+ T cells from PBMCs. The receptors were gathered from a human donor in good health (CMV status not recorded). Some clones in this sample may be carry-over from other donors' samples.

Only a few counts were recorded for this clonotype. The chain is built from TRBV11-2 and TRBJ2-3; 7 positions agree with TRBD2. The ends lost 0 bases at V and 0 bases at J; junction bases unmatched: 3. The CDR3 contains 16 residues. CDR1 and CDR2 from the germline V gene are SGHAT and FQNNGV. This CDR3 reads CASSLELGGSTDTQYF. Here the CDR3 DNA reads TGTGCCAGCAGCTTAGAACTGGGAGGGAGCACAGATACGCAGTATTTT.

This clonotype was found many times. This sequence joins TRBV4-2 and TRBJ1-5, with D hard to call. Trimming stripped 1 base from V and 5 bases from J, with 6 bases between. This CDR3 contains 13 residues. Germline assignment: CDR1 LGHNA and CDR2 YNFKEQ. The CDR3 DNA is TGTGCCAGCAGCCAAGCAGAAGATCAGCCCCAGCATTTT. It yields the protein CASSQAEDQPQHF.

This clonotype was counted ten times or more. The chain combines TRBV7-6 with TRBJ2-2; 8 nucleotides agree with TRBD1. This CDR3 is 15 amino acids long. The V segment lost 5 bases and the J segment 4 bases; nucleotides outside the gene matches: 6. CDR1 SGHVS and CDR2 FNYEAQ come from the germline V gene. The chain's CDR3 is CASSLGTGPTGELFF. The CDR3 DNA reads as TGTGCCAGCAGCCTCGGGACAGGCCCCACCGGGGAGCTGTTTTTT.

In this sample, this clonotype turned up many times. The rearrangement links TRBV6-2 or TRBV6-3 to TRBJ2-1, with D perhaps matching TRBD1 or TRBD2 (7 bases each). Germline loops: CDR1 MNHEY, CDR2 SVGEGT. This CDR3 has 18 amino acids. Trimming removed 0 bases at V and 2 bases at J, with 17 bases between. The CDR3 spells CASSYSKGGTETYNEQFF. The CDR3 nucleotides are TGTGCCAGCAGTTACTCGAAGGGAGGGACAGAGACCTACAATGAGCAGTTCTTC.

This rearrangement joins TRBV7-2 to TRBJ1-4, with D unclear. This CDR3 has 15 residues. Germline CDR1 SGHTA, CDR2 FQGNSA. V dropped 6 bases and J dropped 0 bases, with 11 bases sitting between them. The CDR3 sequence is CASSRVGSTNEKLFF. The CDR3 DNA follows: TGTGCCAGCAGTCGAGTAGGCTCAACTAATGAAAAACTGTTTTTT.

The chain employs TRBV7-9 and TRBJ1-5; D not resolved. CDR1 is SEHNR, CDR2 FQNEAQ, per germline (reference sequence). The CDR3 is 14 amino acids. Trimming removed 8 bases at V and 3 bases at J, with 14 bases between. CDR3 region: CASSPAQANQPQHF. In nucleotides, the CDR3 is TGTGCCAGCTCCCCTGCGCAGGCCAATCAGCCCCAGCATTTT.

V is TRBV7-9 and J is TRBJ1-1, with unresolved D. Deletions cut 6 bases from V and 6 bases from J, with 11 bases between. The CDR3 is 12 residues long. CDR1 and CDR2 from the germline V gene are SEHNR and FQNEAQ (reference sequence). CDR3 in amino acids: CASRGSLPEAFF. For the CDR3, the DNA is TGTGCCAGCAGGGGTTCCCTCCCTGAAGCTTTCTTT.

This clonotype was found a few times. The chain's CDR3 is CSARGSYRTDTQYF. In DNA form, the CDR3 reads TGCAGTGCTCGAGGGTCTTACCGCACAGATACGCAGTATTTT. V and J are TRBV20-1 and TRBJ2-3, with D possibly matching TRBD2 (5 bases). The CDR3 has 14 amino acids. Germline assignment: CDR1 DFQATT and CDR2 SNEGSKA (reference sequence). V was clipped by 5 bases and J by 1 base, with 13 bases between them.

The chain recombines TRBV10-3 with TRBJ1-2, with a possible D match to TRBD1 (6 bases). V lost 11 bases and J 2 bases, leaving 21 bases between the germline ends. The CDR3 loop spans 15 amino acids. Looked up from germline, CDR1 is ENHRY and CDR2 is SYGVKD. In nucleotides, the CDR3 is TGTGCCTCCCTGGACAGCTCAGCACTGAACTATGGCTACACCTTC. Amino acid sequence: CASLDSSALNYGYTF.

There are many counts of this clonotype. The chain couples TRBV4-1 to TRBJ1-4; 9 bases line up with TRBD1. The CDR3 is 14 amino acids. The junction had 2 bases not matched to a gene; V was cut back by 1 base and J by 8 bases. The germline CDR1 and CDR2 sequences are MGHRA and YSYEKL. This CDR3 reads CASSQGTGEEKLFF. The CDR3, as DNA: TGCGCCAGCAGCCAAGGGACAGGGGAGGAAAAACTGTTTTTT.

This clonotype was counted only a few times. CDR3 nucleotide sequence: TGCGCCAGCAGGGAGGACCTACCTCGGAATTCACCCCTCCACTTT. This encodes CASREDLPRNSPLHF. The chain couples TRBV10-2 to TRBJ1-6; D call uncertain. Trimming pared 6 bases from V and 7 bases from J, leaving 16 bases between. Per the germline V gene, CDR1 is WSHSY and CDR2 is SAAADI. CDR3 length: 15 residues.

The chain combines TRBV2 with TRBJ1-1, with D perhaps TRBD1 (5 bases). V was shortened by 10 bases and J by 0 bases, with 15 bases between the two germline ends. This CDR3 region has 14 residues. Germline V gene sequence: CDR1 SNHLY, CDR2 FYNNEI. The CDR3: CATPGGLVNTEAFF. CDR3 nucleotide sequence: TGTGCCACCCCGGGGGGACTCGTGAACACTGAAGCTTTCTTT.

This clonotype was seen at least ten times. The V gene is TRBV4-1, the J gene TRBJ2-1, with TRBD1 as a possible D gene (6 bases). The CDR3 has 16 amino acids. V lost 0 bases and J 6 bases, leaving 15 bases between the germline ends. The germline V gene encodes CDR1 MGHRA and CDR2 YSYEKL. The CDR3 DNA sequence: TGCGCCAGCAGCCAAGATCACTTGGCAGGGGTCAATGAGCAGTTCTTC. Translation: CASSQDHLAGVNEQFF.

The rearrangement uses TRBV29-1 and TRBJ2-1; D perhaps matches TRBD2 (6 bases). There are 18 residues in the CDR3. Per germline, CDR1 SQVTM and CDR2 ANQGSEA. V gave up 5 bases and J gave up 0 bases, with 23 bases separating them. CDR3: CSVFNPLLSGVSYNEQFF. The CDR3 bases are TGCAGCGTTTTCAACCCCCTTCTTAGCGGAGTCTCCTACAATGAGCAGTTCTTC.

The sample holds many counts of this clonotype. The V and J genes are TRBV12-5 and TRBJ2-2; D not resolved. Germline CDR1 is LGHNT and CDR2 is FRNRAP. V lost 2 bases to trimming and J lost 4 bases, with 2 bases between them. The CDR3 contains 12 residues. CDR3 nucleotide sequence: TGTGCTAGTGGTTTGCCCACCGGGGAGCTGTTTTTT. It codes for CASGLPTGELFF.

The chain carries TRBV28 and TRBJ2-1, with D tentatively TRBD1 (5 bases). Per germline, CDR1 MDHEN and CDR2 SYDVKM. The CDR3 is 13 amino acids. V lost 7 bases, J lost 6 bases, and 13 bases lay in between. Here the CDR3 DNA reads TGTGCCAGCACCACACGACAGCTCAATGAGCAGTTCTTC. Amino acid sequence: CASTTRQLNEQFF.

This clonotype came up a few times. V is TRBV2 and J is TRBJ2-7, with 9 positions matching TRBD2. Trimming at V came to 8 bases and at J to 2 bases, leaving 7 bases not matched to a gene. This CDR3 has 14 residues. Germline CDR1 reads SNHLY; CDR2 reads FYNNEI. CDR3 bases: TGTGCCAGCCAAGCGGGACTAGCTCCCTACGAGCAGTACGTC. This codes for CASQAGLAPYEQYV.

The chain couples TRBV20-1 to TRBJ1-2; tentatively, D is TRBD1 (5 bases). CDR1 DFQATT and CDR2 SNEGSKA come from the germline V gene (reference sequence). Trimming removed 0 bases from V and 6 bases from J, with 14 bases in between. The length of the CDR3 is 14 residues. The DNA for the CDR3 is TGCAGTGCTAGAGACTTTGGGGGAGGCGATGGCTACACCTTC. Amino acid sequence: CSARDFGGGDGYTF.

In its sample, this clonotype was seen many times. This chain uses TRBV19 with TRBJ1-5; no firm D call. This CDR3 has 14 residues. Germline V gene lookup returns CDR1 LNHDA and CDR2 SQIVND (reference sequence). The germline V and J ends were trimmed by 5 bases and 5 bases, with 13 bases remaining between them. The CDR3: CASSLFGRDQPQHF. In DNA, the CDR3 is TGTGCCAGTAGTCTCTTCGGGCGGGATCAGCCCCAGCATTTT.

The chain recombines TRBV6-1 with TRBJ2-1, with TRBD1 as a possible D gene (6 bases). This CDR3 comprises 16 residues. The germline gives CDR1 MNHNS, CDR2 SASEGT. V gave up 5 bases and J gave up 4 bases, with 18 bases separating them. CDR3 sequence (DNA): TGTGCCAGCAGTAAGGACAGACTAAAGGGGTACAATGAGCAGTTCTTC. It codes for CASSKDRLKGYNEQFF.